The 13 T cell receptor beta chains below come from one sample, sequenced in a study of blood T cell repertoires in COVID-19. Assay: immunoSEQ multiplex PCR; the TCRdb copy retains only in-frame clones and omits some. The data show tens of thousands of clones, 75% to 90% seen once. The sequencing input was peripheral blood. These receptors were obtained from a human donor in a cohort sampled during active COVID-19.

V is TRBV27 and J is TRBJ2-1, with TRBD2 identical over 7 bases. The CDR3 covers 15 residues. The ends lost 6 bases at V and 5 bases at J; junction bases unmatched: 10. Germline V CDR1 and CDR2: MNHEY, SMNVEV (reference sequence). CDR3 DNA sequence: TGTGCCAGCAGCCCAGCAAGGCTAGCGGACAATGAGCAGTTCTTC. It specifies CASSPARLADNEQFF.

The V and J genes are TRBV6-4 and TRBJ1-6, with a tentative D call TRBD1 (6 bases). The CDR3 runs to 14 residues. Deletions cut 3 bases from V and 9 bases from J, with 12 bases between. Germline V gene sequence: CDR1 MRHNA, CDR2 SNTAGT. The CDR3 loop is CASSDQGWGSPLHF. In DNA form, the CDR3 reads TGTGCCAGCAGTGATCAGGGGTGGGGTTCACCCCTCCACTTT.

The V gene is TRBV7-9, the J gene TRBJ2-3; a possible D gene is TRBD2 (6 bases). Germline loops: CDR1 SEHNR, CDR2 FQNEAQ (reference sequence). V was shortened by 3 bases and J by 0 bases, with 10 bases between the two germline ends. The CDR3 length is 15 residues. DNA of the CDR3: TGTGCCAGCAGCTTTACCCGGGGGAGCACAGATACGCAGTATTTT. Protein product: CASSFTRGSTDTQYF.

The chain couples TRBV6-5 to TRBJ2-1; D may be TRBD2 (6 bases). Trimming left V 7 bases short and J 4 bases short, with 17 bases between. In germline, CDR1 is MNHEY, CDR2 SVGAGI. This CDR3 has 15 amino acids. The CDR3 loop reads CASTSGLSSYNEQFF. In DNA form, the CDR3 reads TGTGCCAGCACCTCGGGACTCTCCTCATACAATGAGCAGTTCTTC.

V is TRBV2 and J is TRBJ1-3; D not resolved. The germline V and J ends were trimmed by 10 bases and 0 bases, with 4 bases remaining between them. The CDR3 is made up of 11 amino acids. Germline assignment: CDR1 SNHLY and CDR2 FYNNEI. This chain's CDR3 is CATYSGNTIYF. CDR3 nucleotides: TGTGCCACCTACTCTGGAAACACCATATATTTT. The complete variable domain, with remaining parts taken from reference TRBV2 and TRBJ1-3, reads EPEVTQTPSHQVTQMGQEVILRCVPISNHLYFYWYRQILGQKVEFLVSFYNNEISEKSEIFDDQFSVERPDGSNFTLKIRSTKLEDSAMYFCATYSGNTIYFGEGSWLTVV.

This chain joins TRBV7-9 and TRBJ2-1; TRBD2 matches at 11 bases. Per the germline V gene, CDR1 is SEHNR and CDR2 is FQNEAQ (reference sequence). The CDR3 consists of 14 residues. Trimming at V came to 3 bases and at J to 9 bases, leaving 4 bases not matched to a gene. CDR3 in amino acids: CASSLSSGGVEQFF. In DNA form, the CDR3 reads TGTGCCAGCAGCTTGAGTAGCGGGGGGGTTGAGCAGTTCTTC.

This chain joins TRBV12-3 or TRBV12-4 and TRBJ2-5; no reliable D call. Trimming shortened V by 2 bases and J by 3 bases, and 4 bases separated the two germline ends. The CDR3 sequence is 12 residues long. The CDR3 sequence is CASSLIEETQYF. The CDR3 region has the DNA TGTGCCAGCAGTTTAATCGAAGAGACCCAGTACTTC.

This clone was recorded once. V gene TRBV5-6 combines with J gene TRBJ2-1, with D maybe TRBD1 (5 bases). Germline loops: CDR1 SGHDT, CDR2 YYEEEE. CDR3 size: 16 residues. Trimming removed 4 bases from V and 7 bases from J, with 21 bases in between. The CDR3 here is CASSPRGLLSKNEQFF. DNA of the CDR3: TGTGCCAGCAGCCCTAGGGGTCTTCTTTCGAAAAATGAGCAGTTCTTC.

The V call is TRBV4-1, the J call TRBJ2-3; perhaps TRBD2 as D (5 bases). The CDR3 is 15 amino acids. Germline V lookup: CDR1 MGHRA, CDR2 YSYEKL. Between the trimmed V and J ends, which lost 4 bases and 4 bases, there was a span of 15 bases. CDR3 coding DNA: TGCGCCAGCAGCCTTCGCCCAGCGCGGGCAGATACGCAGTATTTT. Translating it yields CASSLRPARADTQYF.

This clone was seen just once. The V gene is TRBV6-5, the J gene TRBJ2-7; 9 bases are a match to TRBD1. CDR3 length: 14 residues. Trimming cost V 6 bases and J 7 bases; bases outside gene matches: 10. The germline gives CDR1 MNHEY, CDR2 SVGAGI. The CDR3 bases are TGTGCCAGCAGGGACCGGGACAGGGAGTGGGAGCAGTACTTC. It yields the protein CASRDRDREWEQYF.

The chain links TRBV7-6 to TRBJ1-1; TRBD1 matches at 12 bases. Germline CDR1 reads SGHVS; CDR2 reads FNYEAQ. This CDR3 has 17 residues. V lost 0 bases and J lost 5; bases outside the gene matches: 7. CDR3 nucleotide sequence: TGTGCCAGCAGCTTAGCGCCGGGACAGGGGGCAGGGACTGAAGCTTTCTTT. This sequence encodes CASSLAPGQGAGTEAFF.

This sequence joins TRBV30 and TRBJ2-5; D gene ambiguous. The CDR3 consists of 11 residues. Trimming pared 0 bases from V and 5 bases from J, leaving 4 bases between. CDR1 is GTSNPN and CDR2 is SVGIG in the germline V gene (reference sequence). CDR3 coding DNA: TGTGCCTGGAGTGTACTGGAGACCCAGTACTTC. Residues: CAWSVLETQYF.

This clone was detected only once. The chain combines TRBV5-4 with TRBJ2-3, with 14 bases fitting TRBD2. The CDR3 loop spans 16 amino acids. CDR1 and CDR2 (germline): SGHNT, YYREEE (reference sequence). V shed 4 bases and J 4 bases; nucleotides not matched to a gene: 5. CDR3 residues: CASSLRLAGGADTQYF. For the CDR3, the DNA is TGTGCCAGCAGCCTAAGACTAGCGGGGGGGGCAGATACGCAGTATTTT.